The 18 T cell receptor beta chains below come from one sample, sequenced in a study of tumor and adjacent non-tumor tissue in lung cancer (dated by TCRdb to 2017 to 2018). RNA was isolated from bulk unsorted tissue, and RNA quality was assessed with a NanoDrop ND-1000 and an Agilent 2100. Libraries came from multiplex PCR. Sequencing relied on an Illumina HiSeq 2500. TCRbeta libraries were built by three rounds of nested PCR using primers (Table S4), following protocols modified from ARM-PCR. TCRdb reworked the public reads: Q25 trimming with fastp, MiXCR clone assembly, productive beta chains retained. Identical CDR3 proteins give one entry, which carries the most common genes and DNA. For this sample the table gives approximately 75,000 distinct CDR3 sequences, of which under 80% were detected only once. The ten largest clonotypes hold 12% of the sample. Material for sequencing was lung tumor tissue. The origin of the receptors is a woman aged 45-65 years with non-small cell lung cancer.

The chain combines TRBV12-3 or TRBV12-4 with TRBJ1-2, with D possibly matching TRBD1 (5 bases). V dropped 10 bases and J dropped 7 bases, with 16 bases sitting between them. The CDR3 is 12 residues long. CDR3 protein: CATPREHGGYTF. Written as DNA, the CDR3 is TGTGCCACACCCAGGGAGCACGGTGGCTACACCTTC.

On this clonotype itself: A much larger clone sits a single nucleotide away, making a read error possible. The CDR3 region is CTSGGNQPQHF. The DNA of the CDR3 is TGTACCAGCGGGGGTAATCAGCCCCAGCATTTT. The V and J genes are TRBV28 and TRBJ1-5, with D perhaps TRBD1 (5 bases). The CDR3 covers 11 residues. CDR1 and CDR2 (germline): MDHEN, SYDVKM.

On this clonotype itself: A junction end diverges from the germline sequence, so it may reflect a read error. The chain is built from TRBV4-2 and TRBJ1-2; 8 nucleotides agree with TRBD1. Germline V lookup: CDR1 LGHNA, CDR2 YNFKEQ. CDR3 length: 14 residues. CDR3 bases: TGTGCTAGCAGCCTAGTGGGACAGGCCTATGGCTACACCTTC. It encodes CASSLVGQAYGYTF.

To note about this clonotype: A much larger clone sits a single nucleotide away, making a read error possible. The rearrangement uses TRBV6-5 and TRBJ2-3; 9 bases agree with TRBD1. This CDR3 is built from 14 residues. Germline V gives CDR1 MNHEY, CDR2 SVGAGI. CDR3 coding DNA: TGTGTCTGCAGTTACTGGGGGGACAGGGAGGGACAGTATTTT. This sequence encodes CVCSYWGDREGQYF.

Comments on this clonotype: One junction end disagrees with the germline gene, perhaps due to a read error. The chain joins TRBV28 to TRBJ1-1, with TRBD1 as a possible D gene (6 bases). The CDR3 spans 13 residues. Germline V gene sequence: CDR1 MDHEN, CDR2 SYDVKM. DNA for the CDR3: TGTACCAGCAGAGCCAGAGGGGGCACTGAAGCTTTCTTT. Its translation is CTSRARGGTEAFF.

Worth noting for this clonotype: Germline is not matched at one junction end, which may reflect a read error. The chain has TRBV5-4 and TRBJ2-3; unclear D gene. This CDR3 is built from 13 residues. Germline loops: CDR1 SGHNT, CDR2 YYREEE (reference sequence). The CDR3 sequence is CASSIPEPDTQYF. The CDR3 region has the DNA TGTGCCAGCAGCATCCCGGAGCCAGATACGCAATATTTT. Looking up the rest from reference TRBV5-4 and TRBJ2-3 gives the full variable domain: ETGVTQSPTHLIKTRGQQVTLRCSSQSGHNTVSWYQQALGQGPQFIFQYYREEENGRGNFPPRFSGLQFPNYSSELNVNALELDDSALYLCASSIPEPDTQYFGPGTRLTVL.

On this clonotype itself: The junction departs from the called germline gene at one end, perhaps through a read error. J is TRBJ2-5 and V is TRBV29-1, with D perhaps TRBD2 (5 bases). Germline V lookup: CDR1 SQVTM, CDR2 ANQGSEA. This CDR3 region has 11 residues. This chain's CDR3 is CSVKSEETQYF. The CDR3, as DNA: TGTAGCGTCAAAAGTGAAGAGACCCAGTACTTC. The complete variable domain, with remaining parts taken from reference TRBV29-1 and TRBJ2-5, reads SAVISQKPSRDICQRGTSLTIQCQVDSQVTMMFWYRQQPGQSLTLIATANQGSEATYESGFVIDKFPISRPNLTFSTLTVSNMSPEDSSIYLCSVKSEETQYFGPGTRLLVL.

This clonotype was seen only once. The chain employs TRBV12-3 or TRBV12-4 and TRBJ2-2; a possible D gene is TRBD2 (5 bases). The CDR3 extends over 17 amino acids. V lost 8 bases to trimming and J lost 5 bases, with 24 bases between them. Written as DNA, the CDR3 is TGTGCCAGCTGCGGACTCAGCGGAGCTCCGGGGACCGGGGAGCTGTTTTTT. The encoded protein is CASCGLSGAPGTGELFF.

On this clonotype itself: A much larger clone sits a single nucleotide away, making a read error possible. The missing conserved phenylalanine or tryptophan at the end of this CDR3 makes a read error likely. This rearrangement joins TRBV30 to TRBJ2-7; 9 positions agree with TRBD1. V lost 7 bases to trimming and J lost 6 bases; unmatched junction nucleotides: 10. Per germline, CDR1 GTSNPN and CDR2 SVGIG (reference sequence). This CDR3 region has 13 residues. CDR3 nucleotides: TGTGCCTACAGCCCGGGACAGGGCGCCGAGCAGTACCTC. Translating gives CAYSPGQGAEQYL.

With respect to this clonotype: Given the absence of the conserved phenylalanine or tryptophan at the CDR3 end, a read error is likely. The chain uses TRBV11-3 and TRBJ1-1; 8 bases fit TRBD1. Looked up from germline, CDR1 is SGHNT and CDR2 is YENEEA. This CDR3 spans 14 amino acids. The DNA for the CDR3 is TGTGCCGGCAGCCCCGACAGGGGAGACACTGGAGCTTTCTGT. Translating gives CAGSPDRGDTGAFC.

This clonotype was recorded many times. The chain links TRBV12-3 or TRBV12-4 to TRBJ1-4; perhaps TRBD1 as D (5 bases). This CDR3 contains 15 residues. Trimming pared 5 bases from V and 4 bases from J, leaving 14 bases between. The CDR3 loop is CASSPPQGGNEKLFF. CDR3 DNA: TGTGCCAGCAGTCCGCCCCAGGGAGGTAATGAAAAACTGTTTTTT.

With regard to this clonotype: No conserved phenylalanine or tryptophan ends this CDR3, so it is likely a read error. The rearrangement uses TRBV28 and TRBJ1-5, with 9 nucleotides matching TRBD1. CDR3 size: 15 residues. Per germline, CDR1 MDHEN and CDR2 SYDVKM. V lost 3 bases to trimming and J lost 5 bases; unmatched junction nucleotides: 5. The chain's CDR3 is CASSFPGTGYQPQHV. CDR3 coding DNA: TGTGCCAGCAGTTTCCCTGGGACAGGGTATCAGCCCCAGCATGTT.

Comment on this clonotype: This clone may be a read error of a much larger clone one base away. The chain is built from TRBV25-1 and TRBJ2-3; 8 positions match TRBD2. CDR3 size: 16 residues. CDR1 and CDR2 (germline): MGHDK, SYGVNS. This CDR3 reads CSSSGWTSRLTDTQYF. CDR3 in DNA: TGTTCCAGCAGTGGTTGGACTAGCAGATTAACAGATACGCAGTATTTT.

In its sample, this clonotype is medium-sized. This rearrangement joins TRBV11-3 to TRBJ2-1; D is undetermined. CDR1 and CDR2 from the germline V gene are SGHNT and YENEEA. Trimming removed 0 bases from V and 6 bases from J, with 3 bases in between. The CDR3 sequence is 12 residues long. The CDR3 spells CASSLDRNEQFF. Written as DNA, the CDR3 is TGTGCCAGCAGCTTAGACCGCAATGAGCAGTTCTTC.

This rearrangement joins TRBV20-1 to TRBJ2-5; 14 bases are a match to TRBD2. V was pared by 3 bases and J by 4 bases, with 10 bases of the junction left unmatched. Germline assignment: CDR1 DFQATT and CDR2 SNEGSKA (reference sequence). The CDR3 covers 17 residues. In DNA form, the CDR3 reads TGCAGTGCTAGCGGGACTAGCGGGAGCTTATGGGGAGAGACCCAGTACTTC. Translating gives CSASGTSGSLWGETQYF.

This clonotype was detected a few times. The chain is built from TRBV28 and TRBJ2-1; tentative D call: TRBD2 (6 bases). The CDR3 extends over 14 amino acids. Germline CDR1 and CDR2: MDHEN and SYDVKM. V lost 4 bases, J lost 8 bases, and 15 bases lay in between. The CDR3 coding sequence is TGTGCCAGCAGTTGGACTACCGGGAGATATGAGCAGTTCTTC. Its protein is CASSWTTGRYEQFF.

V gene TRBV6-5 combines with J gene TRBJ2-5; tentative D call: TRBD2 (6 bases). The CDR3 contains 16 residues. V lost 9 bases to trimming and J lost 9 bases, with 29 bases between them. CDR1 is MNHEY, CDR2 SVGAGI, per germline. As DNA, the CDR3 is TGTGCCAGTAAAGGATGGAAGGAGGGGATGGTGCGGGCCCAGTACTTC. Amino acids: CASKGWKEGMVRAQYF.

Notes on this clonotype: At one end, the junction sequence differs from germline, possibly due to a read error. The chain joins TRBV11-2 to TRBJ2-3; no reliable D call. There are 16 residues in the CDR3. In germline, CDR1 is SGHAT, CDR2 FQNNGV. This chain's CDR3 is CAVSPVGYPLPDMQYF. CDR3 in DNA: TGTGCCGTCAGCCCGGTGGGTTACCCGCTTCCAGATATGCAGTATTTT.